One sample yielded the 7 T cell receptor beta chains listed below, sequenced in a study of blood T cell repertoires in COVID-19. Clones were sequenced by immunoSEQ multiplex PCR, and TCRdb holds only the in-frame ones, with some missing. This repertoire shows 250,000 to 300,000 clones, around nine tenths found once; its top ten account for 12%. The sequenced material came from peripheral blood. The receptors stem from a woman in her sixties with acute or convalescent COVID-19.

The CDR3 region is CASSLALGGNYGYTF. Written as DNA, the CDR3 is TGTGCCAGCAGCTTAGCGCTCGGGGGTAACTATGGCTACACCTTC. The chain links TRBV7-9 to TRBJ1-2; D is possibly TRBD1 (5 bases). V lost 0 bases and J 1 base, leaving 9 bases between the germline ends. CDR1 and CDR2 (germline): SEHNR, FQNEAQ (reference sequence). The CDR3 has 15 residues.

The chain combines TRBV7-3 with TRBJ2-2; 9 bases match TRBD2. The trim removed 5 bases at V and 2 bases at J, leaving 6 bases unmatched. Germline CDR1 SGHTA, CDR2 FQGTGA. The CDR3 consists of 16 residues. CDR3: CASSASGGTNTGELFF. CDR3 coding DNA: TGTGCCAGCAGCGCAAGCGGGGGGACCAACACCGGGGAGCTGTTTTTT.

CDR3 region: CAWSGPRGREQYF. The CDR3 DNA sequence: TGTGCCTGGAGTGGCCCCAGGGGGCGTGAGCAGTACTTC. The chain carries TRBV30 and TRBJ2-7, with 8 positions matching TRBD1. CDR1 is GTSNPN and CDR2 is SVGIG in the germline V gene (reference sequence). The V segment lost 1 base and the J segment 7 bases; nucleotides outside the gene matches: 6. The CDR3 is 13 residues long.

The V gene is TRBV18, the J gene TRBJ2-3, with 8 bases that match TRBD2. The CDR3 length is 14 residues. With 3 bases clipped from V and 4 bases from J, the junction kept 3 bases outside the gene matches. Germline CDR1 and CDR2: KGHSH and LQKENI. The CDR3 DNA reads TGTGCCAGCTCACCTCCGGGACTAGCAGATACGCAGTATTTT. This sequence encodes CASSPPGLADTQYF.

V gene TRBV10-3 combines with J gene TRBJ1-5; perhaps TRBD1 as D (6 bases). V was cut by 6 bases and J by 6 bases, with 15 bases left in between. CDR1 is ENHRY, CDR2 SYGVKD, per germline. This CDR3 contains 14 residues. CDR3 in amino acids: CAISEGQGTQPQHF. CDR3 nucleotides: TGTGCCATCAGCGAAGGGCAGGGGACTCAGCCCCAGCATTTT.

This chain joins TRBV9 and TRBJ1-1; D possibly corresponds to TRBD1 (5 bases). The ends were cut back, 4 bases at V and 0 bases at J, with 13 bases in the middle. Germline V gives CDR1 SGDLS, CDR2 YYNGEE. The CDR3 spans 15 residues. In DNA form, the CDR3 reads TGTGCCAGCAGCCCTCTGGAGGGGATGAACACTGAAGCTTTCTTT. Amino acids: CASSPLEGMNTEAFF. The full variable domain, with the rest looked up from reference TRBV9 and TRBJ1-1, is DSGVTQTPKHLITATGQRVTLRCSPRSGDLSVYWYQQSLDQGLQFLIQYYNGEERAKGNILERFSAQQFPDLHSELNLSSLELGDSALYFCASSPLEGMNTEAFFGQGTRLTVV.

The chain employs TRBV7-3 and TRBJ1-2, with D possibly being TRBD1 (5 bases). CDR1 SGHTA and CDR2 FQGTGA come from the germline V gene. This CDR3 is built from 13 residues. Trimming cost V 4 bases and J 3 bases, with 9 bases left between them. The CDR3 nucleotides read TGTGCCAGCAGCTCCCCGACAGACTATGGCTACACCTTC. Translation gives CASSSPTDYGYTF.